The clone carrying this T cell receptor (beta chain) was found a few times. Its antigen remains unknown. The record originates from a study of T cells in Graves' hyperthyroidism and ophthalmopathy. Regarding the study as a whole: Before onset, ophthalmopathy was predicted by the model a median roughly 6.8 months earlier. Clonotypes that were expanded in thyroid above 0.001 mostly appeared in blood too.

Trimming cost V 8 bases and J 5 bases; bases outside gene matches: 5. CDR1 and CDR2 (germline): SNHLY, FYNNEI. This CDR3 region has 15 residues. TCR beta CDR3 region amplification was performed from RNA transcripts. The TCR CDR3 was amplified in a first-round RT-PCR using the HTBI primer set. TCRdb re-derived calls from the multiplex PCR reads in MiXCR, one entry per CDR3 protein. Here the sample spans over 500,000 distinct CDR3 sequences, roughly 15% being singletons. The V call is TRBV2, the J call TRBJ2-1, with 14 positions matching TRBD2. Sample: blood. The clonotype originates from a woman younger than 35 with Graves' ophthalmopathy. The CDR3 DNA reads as TGTGCCAGCTCTCGACTAGCGGGGGGGAACAATGAGCAGTTCTTC. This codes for CASSRLAGGNNEQFF.